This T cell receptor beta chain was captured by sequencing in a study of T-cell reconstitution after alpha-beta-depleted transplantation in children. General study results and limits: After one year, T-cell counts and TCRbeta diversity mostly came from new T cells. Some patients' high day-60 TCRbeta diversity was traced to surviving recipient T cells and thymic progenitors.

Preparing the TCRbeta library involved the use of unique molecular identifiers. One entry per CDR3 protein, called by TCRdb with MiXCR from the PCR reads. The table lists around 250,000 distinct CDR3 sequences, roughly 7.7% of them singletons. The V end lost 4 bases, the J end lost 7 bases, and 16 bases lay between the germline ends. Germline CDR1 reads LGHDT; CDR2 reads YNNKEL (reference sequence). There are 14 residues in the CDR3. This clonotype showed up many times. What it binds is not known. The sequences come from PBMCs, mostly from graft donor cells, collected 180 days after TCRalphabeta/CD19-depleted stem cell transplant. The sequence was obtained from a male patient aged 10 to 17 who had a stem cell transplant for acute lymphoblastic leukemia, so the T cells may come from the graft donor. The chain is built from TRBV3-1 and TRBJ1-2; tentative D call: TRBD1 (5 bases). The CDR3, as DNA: TGTGCCAGCAGCCCCGGGGGGTTGGTCGGTGGCTACACCTTC. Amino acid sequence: CASSPGGLVGGYTF. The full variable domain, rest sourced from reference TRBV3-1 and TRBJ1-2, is DTAVSQTPKYLVTQMGNDKSIKCEQNLGHDTMYWYKQDSKKFLKIMFSYNNKELIINETVPNRFSPKSPDKAHLNLHINSLELGDSAVYFCASSPGGLVGGYTFGSGTRLTVV.